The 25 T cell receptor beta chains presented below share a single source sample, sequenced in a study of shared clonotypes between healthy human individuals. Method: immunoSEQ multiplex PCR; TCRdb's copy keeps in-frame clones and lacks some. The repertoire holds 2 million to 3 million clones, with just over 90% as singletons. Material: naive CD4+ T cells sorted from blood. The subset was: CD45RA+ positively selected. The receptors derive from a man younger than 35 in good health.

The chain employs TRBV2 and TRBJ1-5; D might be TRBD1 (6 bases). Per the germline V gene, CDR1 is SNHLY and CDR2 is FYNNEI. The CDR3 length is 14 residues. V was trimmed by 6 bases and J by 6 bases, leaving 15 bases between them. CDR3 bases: TGTGCCAGCAGCCAAGGGGGTTCCATTCAGCCCCAGCATTTT. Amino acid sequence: CASSQGGSIQPQHF.

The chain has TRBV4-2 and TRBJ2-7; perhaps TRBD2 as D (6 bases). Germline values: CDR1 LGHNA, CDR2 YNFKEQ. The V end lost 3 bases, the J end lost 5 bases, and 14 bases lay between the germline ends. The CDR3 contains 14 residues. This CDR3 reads CASSQLGGGDEQYF. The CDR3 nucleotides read TGTGCCAGCAGCCAGCTCGGGGGAGGCGACGAGCAGTACTTC.

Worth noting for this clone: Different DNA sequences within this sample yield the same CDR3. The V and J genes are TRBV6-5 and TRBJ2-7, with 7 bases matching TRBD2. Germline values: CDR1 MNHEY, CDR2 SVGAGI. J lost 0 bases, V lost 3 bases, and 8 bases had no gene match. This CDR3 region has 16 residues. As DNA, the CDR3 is TGTGCCAGCAGTTATTCCTCCGGGGGGAGCTCCTACGAGCAGTACTTC. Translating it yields CASSYSSGGSSYEQYF.

CDR3 loop: CASSLDRGGVSEQFF. In DNA, the CDR3 is TGTGCCAGCAGCTTAGATCGCGGGGGCGTCTCTGAGCAGTTCTTC. The rearrangement links TRBV7-6 to TRBJ2-1, with a weak D call TRBD2 (7 bases). Germline CDR1 reads SGHVS; CDR2 reads FNYEAQ. V was cut by 1 base and J by 9 bases, with 16 bases left in between. The CDR3 contains 15 residues.

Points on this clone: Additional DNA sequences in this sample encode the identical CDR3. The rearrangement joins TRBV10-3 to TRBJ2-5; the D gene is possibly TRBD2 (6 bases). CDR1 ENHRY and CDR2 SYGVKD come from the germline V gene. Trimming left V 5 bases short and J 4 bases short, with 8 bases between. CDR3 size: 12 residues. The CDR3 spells CAISKGGETQYF. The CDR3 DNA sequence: TGTGCCATCAGTAAGGGAGGAGAGACCCAGTACTTC.

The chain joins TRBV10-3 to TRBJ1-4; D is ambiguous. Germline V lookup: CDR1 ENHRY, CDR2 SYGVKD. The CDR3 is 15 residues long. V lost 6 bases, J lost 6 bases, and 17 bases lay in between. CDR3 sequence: CAIRAGLGSYEKLFF. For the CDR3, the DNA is TGTGCCATCAGGGCTGGTCTAGGGTCTTATGAAAAACTGTTTTTT.

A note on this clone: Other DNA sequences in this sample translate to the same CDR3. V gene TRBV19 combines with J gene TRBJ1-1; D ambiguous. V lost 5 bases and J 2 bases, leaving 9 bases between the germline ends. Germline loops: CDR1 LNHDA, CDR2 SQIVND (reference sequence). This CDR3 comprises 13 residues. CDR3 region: CASSLAENTEAFF. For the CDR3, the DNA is TGTGCCAGTAGTCTTGCTGAAAACACTGAAGCTTTCTTT.

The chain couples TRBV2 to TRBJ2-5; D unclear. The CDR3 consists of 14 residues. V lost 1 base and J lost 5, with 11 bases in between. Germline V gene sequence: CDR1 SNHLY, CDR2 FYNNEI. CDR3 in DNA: TGTGCCAGCAGTGAAGGGGCAGTACGGGAGACCCAGTACTTC. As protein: CASSEGAVRETQYF.

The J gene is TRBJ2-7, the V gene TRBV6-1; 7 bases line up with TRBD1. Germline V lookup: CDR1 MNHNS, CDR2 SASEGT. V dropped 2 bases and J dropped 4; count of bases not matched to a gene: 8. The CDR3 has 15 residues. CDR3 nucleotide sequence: TGTGCCAGCAGTGAATGGGACAGTGACATTTACGAGCAGTACTTC. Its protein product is CASSEWDSDIYEQYF.

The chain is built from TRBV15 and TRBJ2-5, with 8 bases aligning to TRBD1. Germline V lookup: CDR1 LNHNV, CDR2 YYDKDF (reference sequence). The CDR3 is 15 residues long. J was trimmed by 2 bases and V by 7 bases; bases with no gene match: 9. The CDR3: CATTSDREGQETQYF. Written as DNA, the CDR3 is TGTGCCACCACCTCGGACAGGGAAGGGCAAGAGACCCAGTACTTC.

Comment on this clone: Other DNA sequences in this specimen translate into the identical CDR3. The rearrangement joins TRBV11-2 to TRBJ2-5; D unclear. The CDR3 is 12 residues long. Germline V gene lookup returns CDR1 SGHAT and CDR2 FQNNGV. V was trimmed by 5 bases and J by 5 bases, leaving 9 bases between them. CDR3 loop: CASSLGWETQYF. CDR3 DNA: TGTGCCAGCAGCCTGGGGTGGGAGACCCAGTACTTC.

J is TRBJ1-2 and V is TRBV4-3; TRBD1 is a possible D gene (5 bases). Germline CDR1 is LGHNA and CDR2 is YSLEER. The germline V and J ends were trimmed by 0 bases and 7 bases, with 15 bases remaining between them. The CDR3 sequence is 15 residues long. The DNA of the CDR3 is TGCGCCAGCAGCCAAGATTCCTCAGGGATATTTGGCTACACCTTC. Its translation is CASSQDSSGIFGYTF.

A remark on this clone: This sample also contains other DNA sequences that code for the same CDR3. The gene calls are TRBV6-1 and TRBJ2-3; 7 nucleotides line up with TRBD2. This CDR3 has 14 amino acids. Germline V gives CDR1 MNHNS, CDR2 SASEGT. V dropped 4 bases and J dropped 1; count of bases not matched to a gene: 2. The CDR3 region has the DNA TGTGCCAGCAGTGTGGGAGGGGGCACAGATACGCAGTATTTT. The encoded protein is CASSVGGGTDTQYF.

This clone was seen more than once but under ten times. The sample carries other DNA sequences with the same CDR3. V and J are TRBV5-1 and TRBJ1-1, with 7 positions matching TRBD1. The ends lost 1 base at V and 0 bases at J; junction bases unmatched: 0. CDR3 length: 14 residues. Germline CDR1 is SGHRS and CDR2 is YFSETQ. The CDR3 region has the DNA TGCGCCAGCAGCTTGACAGGGGTGAACACTGAAGCTTTCTTT. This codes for CASSLTGVNTEAFF.

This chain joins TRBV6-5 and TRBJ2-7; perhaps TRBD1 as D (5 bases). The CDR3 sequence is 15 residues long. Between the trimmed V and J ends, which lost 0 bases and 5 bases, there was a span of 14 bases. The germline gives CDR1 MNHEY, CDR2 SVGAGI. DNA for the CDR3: TGTGCCAGCAGTTACTCGCAGGGTCACCCCCACGAGCAGTACTTC. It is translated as CASSYSQGHPHEQYF.

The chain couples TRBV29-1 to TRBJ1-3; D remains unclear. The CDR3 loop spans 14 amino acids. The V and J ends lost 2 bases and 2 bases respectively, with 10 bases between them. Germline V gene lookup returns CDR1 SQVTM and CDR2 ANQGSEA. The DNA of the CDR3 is TGCAGCGTTGAAAGAATAACAGCTGGAAACACCATATATTTT. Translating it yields CSVERITAGNTIYF.

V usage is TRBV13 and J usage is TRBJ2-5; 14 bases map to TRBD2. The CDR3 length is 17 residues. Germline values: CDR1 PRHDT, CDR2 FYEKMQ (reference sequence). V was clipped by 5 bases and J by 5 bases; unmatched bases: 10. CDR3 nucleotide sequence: TGTGCCAGCAGCCCGCACCGACTAGCGGGGGGGCAGGAGACCCAGTACTTC. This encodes CASSPHRLAGGQETQYF.

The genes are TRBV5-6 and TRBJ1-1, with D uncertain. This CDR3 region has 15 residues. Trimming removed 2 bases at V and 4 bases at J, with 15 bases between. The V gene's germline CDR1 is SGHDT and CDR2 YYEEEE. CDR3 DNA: TGTGCCAGCAGCTTTCGGACGCCGCGACGCACTGAAGCTTTCTTT. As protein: CASSFRTPRRTEAFF.

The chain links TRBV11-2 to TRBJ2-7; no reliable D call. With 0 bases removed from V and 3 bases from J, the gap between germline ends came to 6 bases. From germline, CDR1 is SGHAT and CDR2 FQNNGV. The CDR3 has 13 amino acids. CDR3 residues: CASSLDLNYEQYF. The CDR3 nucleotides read TGTGCCAGCAGCTTAGACCTAAACTACGAGCAGTACTTC.

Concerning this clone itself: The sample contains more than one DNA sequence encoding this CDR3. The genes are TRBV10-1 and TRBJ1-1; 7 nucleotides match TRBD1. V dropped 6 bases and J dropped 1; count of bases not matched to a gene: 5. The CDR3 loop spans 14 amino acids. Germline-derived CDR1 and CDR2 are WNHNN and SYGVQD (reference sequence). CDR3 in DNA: TGCGCCAGCAGCCCCGGGACAGCGAACACTGAAGCTTTCTTT. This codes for CASSPGTANTEAFF.

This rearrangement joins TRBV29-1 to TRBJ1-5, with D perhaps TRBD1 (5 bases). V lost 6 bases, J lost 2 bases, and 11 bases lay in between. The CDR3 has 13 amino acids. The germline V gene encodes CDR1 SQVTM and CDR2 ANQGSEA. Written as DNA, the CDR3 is TGCAGCGTCGATGCGGGGGGCAATCAGCCCCAGCATTTT. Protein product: CSVDAGGNQPQHF.

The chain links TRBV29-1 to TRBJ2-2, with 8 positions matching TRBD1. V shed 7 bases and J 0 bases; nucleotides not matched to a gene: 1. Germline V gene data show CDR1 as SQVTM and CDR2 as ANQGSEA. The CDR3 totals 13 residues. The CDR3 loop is CSAGQANTGELFF. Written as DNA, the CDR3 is TGCAGCGCGGGACAGGCGAACACCGGGGAGCTGTTTTTT.

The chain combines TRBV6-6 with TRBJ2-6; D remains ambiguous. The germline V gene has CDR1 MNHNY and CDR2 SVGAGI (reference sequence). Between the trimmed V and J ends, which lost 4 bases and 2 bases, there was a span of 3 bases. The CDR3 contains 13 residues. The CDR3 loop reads CASSLAGANVLTF. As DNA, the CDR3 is TGTGCCAGCAGTTTAGCTGGGGCCAACGTCCTGACTTTC.

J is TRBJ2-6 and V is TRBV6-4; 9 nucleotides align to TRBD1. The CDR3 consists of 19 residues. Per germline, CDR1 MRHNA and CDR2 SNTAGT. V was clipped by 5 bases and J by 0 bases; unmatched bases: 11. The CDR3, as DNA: TGTGCCAGCAGTACCCCGGGACAGGGCGTATTCTCTGGGGCCAACGTCCTGACTTTC. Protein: CASSTPGQGVFSGANVLTF.

CDR3 sequence: CASSQDWGLPAYEQYF. CDR3 bases: TGCGCCAGCAGCCAAGATTGGGGACTACCTGCCTACGAGCAGTACTTC. This chain connects TRBV4-3 to TRBJ2-7; the match to TRBD2 covers 7 bases. With V trimmed by 0 bases and J by 2 bases, 7 bases remained unmatched. This CDR3 has 16 amino acids. Germline V gene lookup returns CDR1 LGHNA and CDR2 YSLEER.